A single sample gave rise to the 26 T cell receptor beta chains below, sequenced in a study of T-cell memory formation after mild COVID-19 (dated by TCRdb to the early 2020s). Libraries were prepared through 5' RACE. Data came from an Illumina NovaSeq 6000. TCRdb itself trimmed the public reads at Q25 with fastp, ran MiXCR and retained productive beta chains. Identical CDR3 proteins give one entry, which carries the most common genes and DNA. Here the sample has over 95,000 distinct CDR3 sequences; 20% to 25% occur a single time. Together, the top ten hold about 38% of the sample. The sequencing input was PBMCs or a T cell subset sorted from them (not recorded which). All receptors come from a man between 18 and 29 years old who had mild COVID-19 (a few samples of this study predate the infection). The sample titles of this study are shuffled in the database, so cell type and time point are left out; the donor was told from shared clones.

This clonotype was seen more than once but under ten times. V usage is TRBV5-5 and J usage is TRBJ2-7, with D hard to call. The CDR3 extends over 13 amino acids. Deletions cut 3 bases from V and 2 bases from J, with 9 bases between. CDR1 is SGHKS and CDR2 is YYEKEE in the germline V gene (reference sequence). In DNA, the CDR3 is TGTGCCAGCAGCTCCCACACCCCCTACGAGCAGTACTTC. Translated, it gives CASSSHTPYEQYF.

The CDR3 sequence is CASSQVQGLPTGGYTF. CDR3 DNA sequence: TGTGCCAGCAGCCAAGTGCAGGGGCTTCCCACCGGAGGCTACACCTTC. The chain combines TRBV3-1 with TRBJ1-2, with a tentative D call TRBD1 (6 bases). The CDR3 is 16 residues long. The V gene's germline CDR1 is LGHDT and CDR2 YNNKEL (reference sequence). The V end was cut by 1 base, the J end by 8 bases, with 20 bases between.

The V call is TRBV6-6, the J call TRBJ2-6, with D perhaps matching TRBD1 (6 bases). V lost 6 bases to trimming and J lost 0 bases, with 15 bases between them. This CDR3 is built from 17 residues. Germline values: CDR1 MNHNY, CDR2 SVGAGI (reference sequence). Written as DNA, the CDR3 is TGTGCCAGCAGCTCCGGGACAACACGCTCTGGGGCCAACGTCCTGACTTTC. The encoded protein is CASSSGTTRSGANVLTF.

This clonotype was seen only a few times. The chain carries TRBV4-1 and TRBJ1-2; D is uncertain. Trimming pared 0 bases from V and 0 bases from J, leaving 8 bases between. The CDR3 extends over 15 amino acids. In germline, CDR1 is MGHRA, CDR2 YSYEKL. CDR3 sequence: CASSQDPEANYGYTF. The CDR3 bases are TGCGCCAGCAGCCAAGATCCCGAAGCTAACTATGGCTACACCTTC.

The count of this clonotype is one. V usage is TRBV9 and J usage is TRBJ2-3, with 9 bases that match TRBD1. Losses at the gene ends were 0 bases for V and 5 bases for J; bases not matched to a gene: 4. Germline values: CDR1 SGDLS, CDR2 YYNGEE. The CDR3 runs 15 residues. For the CDR3, the DNA is TGTGCCAGCAGCGTAGAAGGGACAGGGATAGATACGCAGTATTTT. As protein: CASSVEGTGIDTQYF.

This clonotype was counted ten times or more. This chain joins TRBV7-2 and TRBJ1-5; TRBD1 might be the D (6 bases). V lost 6 bases and J 2 bases, leaving 14 bases between the germline ends. Germline V gives CDR1 SGHTA, CDR2 FQGNSA. The CDR3 spans 15 residues. CDR3 protein: CASRPGAAGNQPQHF. The DNA of the CDR3 is TGTGCCAGCAGACCGGGGGCGGCGGGCAATCAGCCCCAGCATTTT.

The rearrangement links TRBV6-2 or TRBV6-3 to TRBJ1-5, with 11 bases matching TRBD1. V lost 6 bases and J lost 2; bases outside the gene matches: 3. This CDR3 contains 15 residues. The germline V gene has CDR1 MNHEY and CDR2 SVGEGT. In DNA, the CDR3 is TGTGCCAGCAGGTGGACAGGGGGCGGCAATCAGCCCCAGCATTTT. The encoded protein is CASRWTGGGNQPQHF.

This clonotype has only a few counts. DNA of the CDR3: TGTGCCAGCAGCCGGGCGGGGGGAAGCACAGATACGCAGTATTTT. The encoded protein is CASSRAGGSTDTQYF. This chain connects TRBV4-2 to TRBJ2-3; 8 nucleotides agree with TRBD2. V lost 4 bases and J lost 0; bases outside the gene matches: 3. The CDR3 extends over 15 amino acids. Germline-derived CDR1 and CDR2 are LGHNA and YNFKEQ.

There are a few counts of this clonotype. The chain joins TRBV30 to TRBJ2-3, with D possibly TRBD2 on 5 matching bases. Germline values: CDR1 GTSNPN, CDR2 SVGIG (reference sequence). Trimming cost V 0 bases and J 1 base, with 8 bases left between them. The CDR3 consists of 14 residues. For the CDR3, the DNA is TGTGCCTGGAGTGTAGTCGGGGGCACAGATACGCAGTATTTT. Translation: CAWSVVGGTDTQYF. Full variable domain (remainder filled in from reference TRBV30 and TRBJ2-3): SQTIHQWPATLVQPVGSPLSLECTVEGTSNPNLYWYRQAAGRGLQLLFYSVGIGQISSEVPQNLSASRPQDRQFILSSKKLLLSDSGFYLCAWSVVGGTDTQYFGPGTRLTVL.

This clonotype was counted between two and nine times. V gene TRBV6-5 combines with J gene TRBJ2-1; 9 positions agree with TRBD2. The germline V gene encodes CDR1 MNHEY and CDR2 SVGAGI. This CDR3 is 15 amino acids long. Germline trimming cut 6 bases from V and 9 bases from J; bases unmatched to any gene: 12. Written as DNA, the CDR3 is TGTGCCAGCAGCCAATTAGCGGGGGAGGTGGGTGAGCAGTTCTTC. Amino acids: CASSQLAGEVGEQFF.

The rearrangement uses TRBV10-2 and TRBJ2-1, with unresolved D. CDR3 length: 11 residues. CDR1 and CDR2 from the germline V gene are WSHSY and SAAADI. Deletions cut 2 bases from V and 8 bases from J, with 4 bases between. The CDR3 sequence is CASSEGYEQFF. As DNA, the CDR3 is TGCGCCAGCAGTGAGGGGTATGAGCAGTTCTTC.

This clonotype has only a few counts. V gene TRBV29-1 combines with J gene TRBJ2-1; perhaps TRBD2 as D (5 bases). The CDR3 is made up of 13 amino acids. Germline values: CDR1 SQVTM, CDR2 ANQGSEA. Trimming took off 1 base at V and 4 bases at J, with 8 bases between the two ends. CDR3 DNA sequence: TGCAGCGTTGAAGTTCGGGGATACAATGAGCAGTTCTTC. Encoded protein: CSVEVRGYNEQFF.

CDR3 protein: CSARRGTGASADTQYF. The CDR3, as DNA: TGCAGTGCTAGGAGGGGGACAGGCGCTTCGGCAGATACGCAGTATTTT. V gene TRBV20-1 combines with J gene TRBJ2-3; 8 bases are a match to TRBD1. This CDR3 is 16 amino acids long. Germline V CDR1 and CDR2: DFQATT, SNEGSKA (reference sequence). V lost 3 bases, J lost 4 bases, and 12 bases stayed unmatched.

The gene calls are TRBV15 and TRBJ2-1; the match to TRBD2 covers 8 bases. Losses at the gene ends were 3 bases for V and 6 bases for J; bases not matched to a gene: 7. This CDR3 contains 15 residues. Germline V CDR1 and CDR2: LNHNV, YYDKDF (reference sequence). CDR3 DNA sequence: TGTGCCACCAGCAGGGGACTAGGGGAGGGCAATGAGCAGTTCTTC. Amino acid sequence: CATSRGLGEGNEQFF.

This rearrangement joins TRBV29-1 to TRBJ1-2; possible D gene TRBD1, 5 bases. V was shortened by 0 bases and J by 4 bases, with 12 bases between the two germline ends. CDR1 and CDR2 from the germline V gene are SQVTM and ANQGSEA. This CDR3 is 14 amino acids long. The DNA for the CDR3 is TGCAGCGTTGAAGATCTGGGGCTCAGCTATGGCTACACCTTC. This sequence encodes CSVEDLGLSYGYTF.

This clonotype turned up a few times. The genes are TRBV12-3 or TRBV12-4 and TRBJ1-1; D not certain. V shed 8 bases and J shed 4 bases, with 14 bases lying between them. CDR3 size: 13 residues. The CDR3: CASGNTVGTEAFF. The CDR3 region has the DNA TGTGCCAGCGGAAACACGGTCGGCACTGAAGCTTTCTTT.

This chain uses TRBV5-4 with TRBJ1-6; no clear D gene. There are 12 residues in the CDR3. The V gene lost 1 base and the J gene lost 11 bases, with 7 bases spanning the gap. Germline V gene lookup returns CDR1 SGHNT and CDR2 YYREEE (reference sequence). In DNA form, the CDR3 reads TGTGCCAGCAGCTTGAGAGACACACCCCTCCACTTT. This codes for CASSLRDTPLHF.

This clonotype turned up a few times. The CDR3 reads CASSLVGAGTNIQYF. In nucleotides, the CDR3 is TGCGCCAGCAGCTTGGTTGGGGCAGGAACGAACATTCAGTACTTC. The J gene is TRBJ2-4, the V gene TRBV5-1, with TRBD1 as a possible D gene (5 bases). CDR3 length: 15 residues. V dropped 0 bases and J dropped 7 bases, with 14 bases sitting between them. Germline-derived CDR1 and CDR2 are SGHRS and YFSETQ.

The chain uses TRBV19 and TRBJ1-1, with TRBD1 matching 7 bases. This CDR3 is 14 amino acids long. Germline loops: CDR1 LNHDA, CDR2 SQIVND (reference sequence). The junction had 5 bases not matched to a gene; V was cut back by 3 bases and J by 4 bases. In DNA, the CDR3 is TGTGCCAGTAGTATCCGGGCAGGGGGCACTGAAGCTTTCTTT. It encodes CASSIRAGGTEAFF.

The chain combines TRBV6-5 with TRBJ2-7; TRBD1 aligns across 11 bases. The germline CDR1 and CDR2 sequences are MNHEY and SVGAGI. The CDR3 sequence is 14 residues long. V was pared by 10 bases and J by 7 bases, with 12 bases of the junction left unmatched. In DNA, the CDR3 is TGTGCCAATGTTCGGGACAGGGGGGACGGGGAGCAGTACTTC. Translating it yields CANVRDRGDGEQYF.

This clonotype was counted only a few times. The chain recombines TRBV4-1 with TRBJ2-7; no clear D gene. V was cut by 3 bases and J by 3 bases, with 12 bases left in between. CDR3 length: 14 amino acids. Germline CDR1 and CDR2: MGHRA and YSYEKL. The CDR3 coding sequence is TGCGCCAGCAGCCAGATTGGACGGTACTACGAGCAGTACTTC. It encodes CASSQIGRYYEQYF.

The chain combines TRBV19 with TRBJ2-7, with a tentative D call TRBD1 (6 bases). Between the trimmed V and J ends, which lost 5 bases and 3 bases, there was a span of 11 bases. Germline V gene data show CDR1 as LNHDA and CDR2 as SQIVND (reference sequence). CDR3 size: 13 residues. CDR3 in DNA: TGTGCCAGTAGTCCTACAGGGTTCTACGAGCAGTACTTC. Translated, it gives CASSPTGFYEQYF.

The CDR3 sequence: CASTKGQTSNQPQHF. Written as DNA, the CDR3 is TGTGCCAGCACCAAGGGACAGACGTCCAATCAGCCCCAGCATTTT. The chain links TRBV7-8 to TRBJ1-5; 7 positions agree with TRBD1. Germline-derived CDR1 and CDR2 are SGHVS and FQNEAQ. The ends lost 7 bases at V and 3 bases at J; junction bases unmatched: 9. CDR3 length: 15 amino acids.

The sample holds many counts of this clonotype. In DNA, the CDR3 is TGCGCCAGCAGCCCAGGGACTCCCTCCTACAATGAGCAGTTCTTC. Its translation: CASSPGTPSYNEQFF. The J gene is TRBJ2-1, the V gene TRBV4-3; D is possibly TRBD2 (6 bases). This CDR3 contains 15 residues. In germline, CDR1 is LGHNA, CDR2 YSLEER. The V gene lost 4 bases and the J gene lost 0 bases, with 10 bases spanning the gap.

This chain joins TRBV29-1 and TRBJ1-2; D ambiguous. The CDR3 is made up of 15 amino acids. Trimming pared 7 bases from V and 3 bases from J, leaving 21 bases between. The germline V gene encodes CDR1 SQVTM and CDR2 ANQGSEA. The DNA of the CDR3 is TGCAGCGCGCGAGGAGAGTTTACTCTCCACTATGGCTACACCTTC. Encoded protein: CSARGEFTLHYGYTF.

This clonotype was picked up one time. V usage is TRBV12-3 or TRBV12-4 and J usage is TRBJ2-7; D gene uncertain. V lost 2 bases to trimming and J lost 4 bases, with 12 bases between them. CDR3 size: 14 residues. The CDR3 region is CASSLSLASYEQYF. CDR3 in DNA: TGTGCCAGCAGTTTAAGTCTGGCGTCTTACGAGCAGTACTTC.